These 15 T cell receptor beta chains were all obtained from the same sample, sequenced in a study of human T cells and chemical hapten exposure. One entry per CDR3 protein, called by TCRdb with MiXCR from the RACE reads. The sample has 300,000 to 450,000 distinct CDR3 sequences; about 5% are singletons. Described time point: pre-sensitization, week 0. Treatment noted: therapeutic diphenylcyclopropenone sensitization with weekly scalp DPC. The sample was whole blood, taken in connection with sensitization to the hapten diphenylcyclopropenone (DPC). Every receptor here comes from a woman between 18 and 29 years old with alopecia areata. Some clones in this sample may be carry-over from other donors' samples.

This clonotype was seen a handful of times. The V and J genes are TRBV11-1 and TRBJ2-1; 16 bases map to TRBD2. The CDR3 has 19 amino acids. The V segment lost 5 bases and the J segment 3 bases; nucleotides outside the gene matches: 10. Germline CDR1 SGHAT, CDR2 FQDESV (reference sequence). The CDR3 region has the DNA TGTGCCAGCAGCCCGGGACTAGCGGGGGGGCTCGGAAGCTACAATGAGCAGTTCTTC. Translated, it gives CASSPGLAGGLGSYNEQFF.

This clonotype was counted ten times or more. The chain has TRBV13 and TRBJ2-7, with 9 bases fitting TRBD1. Germline-derived CDR1 and CDR2 are PRHDT and FYEKMQ (reference sequence). V was clipped by 0 bases and J by 7 bases; unmatched bases: 10. The CDR3 is 16 residues long. Here the CDR3 DNA reads TGTGCCAGCAGCTTAGGAGGGACAGGGTATTTTCGGGAGCAGTACTTC. Translated: CASSLGGTGYFREQYF. Supplemented by reference TRBV13 and TRBJ2-7, the full variable domain reads AAGVIQSPRHLIKEKRETATLKCYPIPRHDTVYWYQQGPGQDPQFLISFYEKMQSDKGSIPDRFSAQQFSDYHSELNMSSLELGDSALYFCASSLGGTGYFREQYFGPGTRLTVT.

Only one count was recorded for this clonotype. The rearrangement uses TRBV9 and TRBJ1-5, with 8 bases identical to TRBD1. V shed 1 base and J 7 bases; nucleotides not matched to a gene: 1. Germline lookup yields CDR1 SGDLS and CDR2 YYNGEE. The length of the CDR3 is 13 residues. CDR3 protein: CASSVQGAQPQHF. The CDR3, as DNA: TGTGCCAGCAGCGTACAGGGGGCCCAGCCCCAGCATTTT.

The rearrangement links TRBV28 to TRBJ1-1; D remains ambiguous. Per germline, CDR1 MDHEN and CDR2 SYDVKM. This CDR3 spans 13 amino acids. V gave up 1 base and J gave up 4 bases, with 7 bases separating them. The CDR3 region has the DNA TGTGCCAGCAGTTTATACAGTTCCACTGAAGCTTTCTTT. Amino acid sequence: CASSLYSSTEAFF.

This clonotype was seen at least ten times. The rearrangement links TRBV3-1 to TRBJ1-1; a possible D gene is TRBD1 (5 bases). CDR1 and CDR2 from the germline V gene are LGHDT and YNNKEL (reference sequence). The V end lost 1 base, the J end lost 10 bases, and 10 bases lay between the germline ends. The length of the CDR3 is 12 residues. This CDR3 is CASSQAVGGAFF. In DNA, the CDR3 is TGTGCCAGCAGCCAAGCGGTTGGGGGAGCTTTCTTT.

This clonotype has a handful of counts. The J gene is TRBJ1-2, the V gene TRBV6-6, with D unclear. With 5 bases removed from V and 0 bases from J, the gap between germline ends came to 10 bases. The CDR3 has 14 amino acids. Germline loops: CDR1 MNHNY, CDR2 SVGAGI (reference sequence). In nucleotides, the CDR3 is TGTGCCAGCAGTCGGGCAACGACTAACTATGGCTACACCTTC. This gives the protein CASSRATTNYGYTF.

This rearrangement joins TRBV28 to TRBJ2-6; D is ambiguous. The CDR3 is 13 amino acids. The germline V gene has CDR1 MDHEN and CDR2 SYDVKM. Between the trimmed V and J ends, which lost 9 bases and 0 bases, there was a span of 6 bases. The CDR3, as DNA: TGTGCCAGTCGTAACTCTGGGGCCAACGTCCTGACTTTC. Protein sequence: CASRNSGANVLTF.

At least ten counts were recorded for this clonotype. The genes are TRBV28 and TRBJ1-2, with 8 bases aligning to TRBD1. The CDR3 loop spans 15 amino acids. Per germline, CDR1 MDHEN and CDR2 SYDVKM. After removal of 3 bases from V and 4 bases from J, the junction contained 7 bases not matched to a gene. CDR3 in amino acids: CASSFLSGQAYGYTF. For the CDR3, the DNA is TGTGCCAGCAGTTTCCTATCGGGACAGGCCTATGGCTACACCTTC.

This clonotype was found many times. The rearrangement links TRBV20-1 to TRBJ1-2; a possible D gene is TRBD1 (5 bases). Per germline, CDR1 DFQATT and CDR2 SNEGSKA (reference sequence). The CDR3 is made up of 12 amino acids. Trimming removed 4 bases from V and 6 bases from J, with 12 bases in between. CDR3 protein: CSAKRGRDGYTF. The CDR3 DNA follows: TGCAGTGCTAAGAGGGGAAGAGATGGCTACACCTTC.

V gene TRBV20-1 combines with J gene TRBJ1-1; D uncertain. V gave up 7 bases and J gave up 0 bases, with 12 bases separating them. From germline, CDR1 is DFQATT and CDR2 SNEGSKA (reference sequence). The CDR3 is made up of 13 amino acids. CDR3 nucleotides: TGCAGTGGCAAGCCGGGAATGAACACTGAAGCTTTCTTT. This translates into CSGKPGMNTEAFF.

The chain carries TRBV14 and TRBJ2-3, with D tentatively TRBD1 (6 bases). Looked up from germline, CDR1 is SGHDN and CDR2 is FVKESK. This CDR3 spans 13 amino acids. V was pared by 5 bases and J by 6 bases, with 12 bases between. The CDR3 reads CASSEDSLDTQYF. In DNA, the CDR3 is TGTGCCAGCAGCGAGGACAGCCTGGATACGCAGTATTTT.

The chain is built from TRBV21-1 and TRBJ1-5; the D call of TRBD1 is as the table states it, not checked on the DNA. TRBV21-1 is shown as a pseudogene. The CDR3 runs 14 residues. CDR3 DNA: TGTGCCACCTTGGACAGACGATTGAATCAGCCCCAGCATTTT. Protein sequence: CATLDRRLNQPQHF.

This clonotype was counted ten times or more. The chain is built from TRBV12-3 or TRBV12-4 and TRBJ1-1, with 7 positions matching TRBD1. Trimming cost V 5 bases and J 1 base; bases outside gene matches: 10. CDR3 length equals 16 residues. For the CDR3, the DNA is TGTGCCAGCAGTGAAGACAAGACAGGGACGAACACTGAAGCTTTCTTT. Its translation: CASSEDKTGTNTEAFF.

Ten or more counts support this clonotype. The chain recombines TRBV7-2 with TRBJ2-3; no firm D call. The germline CDR1 and CDR2 sequences are SGHTA and FQGNSA. With 5 bases removed from V and 2 bases from J, the gap between germline ends came to 8 bases. The CDR3 is 13 residues long. CDR3 amino acids: CASSRLFTDTQYF. The DNA for the CDR3 is TGTGCCAGCAGCCGTCTATTCACAGATACGCAGTATTTT.

This clonotype was counted ten times or more. The rearrangement uses TRBV6-6 and TRBJ1-5; D uncertain. This CDR3 has 13 amino acids. V shed 0 bases and J shed 7 bases, with 7 bases lying between them. Looked up from germline, CDR1 is MNHNY and CDR2 is SVGAGI (reference sequence). This CDR3 is CASSYSGRQPQHF. The DNA for the CDR3 is TGTGCCAGCAGTTACTCAGGGAGGCAGCCCCAGCATTTT.